The 30 T cell receptor beta chains given below trace back to one sample, sequenced in a study of cytomegalovirus exposure and HLA in healthy donors. Sequencing used immunoSEQ multiplex PCR; TCRdb keeps in-frame clones, though not all of them. The table includes about 160,000 clones, just under 90% detected once. Sequenced: PBMCs. The receptors shown here come from a woman aged 18-29 years in good health and CMV-seropositive.

V gene TRBV10-3 combines with J gene TRBJ1-2; 11 nucleotides match TRBD1. The CDR3 is 13 amino acids. Germline lookup yields CDR1 ENHRY and CDR2 SYGVKD. V lost 4 bases and J lost 8; bases outside the gene matches: 3. DNA for the CDR3: TGTGCCATCAGTGGGGACAGGGGGAACGGCTACACCTTC. Amino acids: CAISGDRGNGYTF.

The V and J genes are TRBV28 and TRBJ2-5; 8 bases match TRBD1. Germline lookup yields CDR1 MDHEN and CDR2 SYDVKM. V lost 5 bases to trimming and J lost 4 bases; unmatched junction nucleotides: 6. This CDR3 comprises 14 residues. CDR3 sequence reads: CASSPQGARETQYF. CDR3 bases: TGTGCCAGCAGTCCTCAGGGGGCGCGAGAGACCCAGTACTTC.

The rearrangement links TRBV5-1 to TRBJ2-3; 7 nucleotides agree with TRBD2. J lost 0 bases, V lost 7 bases, and 8 bases had no gene match. The CDR3 runs 15 residues. In germline, CDR1 is SGHRS, CDR2 YFSETQ. The CDR3: CASYGSGTSTDTQYF. The CDR3 DNA reads as TGCGCCAGCTACGGAAGCGGGACTAGCACAGATACGCAGTATTTT.

The CDR3 sequence: CASSTGTAYGYTF. In DNA, the CDR3 is TGTGCCAGCTCAACCGGGACAGCCTATGGCTACACCTTC. This chain links TRBV18 with TRBJ1-2, with 7 bases matching TRBD1. The CDR3 is made up of 13 amino acids. CDR1 is KGHSH and CDR2 is LQKENI in the germline V gene. The V gene end was trimmed by 5 bases and the J gene end by 4 bases; junction bases not matched to a gene: 4.

The CDR3 sequence: CAWSGTSGRARIYEQFF. CDR3 DNA sequence: TGTGCCTGGAGTGGGACTAGCGGGAGGGCCAGGATCTATGAGCAGTTCTTC. The V gene is TRBV30, the J gene TRBJ2-1; 15 bases fit TRBD2. CDR1 is GTSNPN, CDR2 SVGIG, per germline (reference sequence). V was clipped by 1 base and J by 8 bases; unmatched bases: 9. The CDR3 extends over 17 amino acids.

The rearrangement joins TRBV30 to TRBJ1-1, with a tentative D call TRBD1 (5 bases). Trimming removed 5 bases from V and 0 bases from J, with 10 bases in between. This CDR3 is 13 amino acids long. CDR1 and CDR2 from the germline V gene are GTSNPN and SVGIG (reference sequence). This CDR3 is CAWGRGLNTEAFF. DNA for the CDR3: TGTGCCTGGGGGCGGGGCCTGAACACTGAAGCTTTCTTT.

V usage is TRBV7-2 and J usage is TRBJ1-2; D remains unclear. The CDR3 is 16 residues long. V lost 2 bases and J lost 6, with 19 bases in between. Germline V CDR1 and CDR2: SGHTA, FQGNSA. CDR3 protein: CASSLSGGPGVDGYTF. The CDR3 DNA reads TGTGCCAGCAGCTTATCGGGAGGGCCTGGTGTAGATGGCTACACCTTC. The whole variable domain, filled in from reference TRBV7-2 and TRBJ1-2, reads GAGVSQSPSNKVTEKGKDVELRCDPISGHTALYWYRQSLGQGLEFLIYFQGNSAPDKSGLPSDRFSAERTGGSVSTLTIQRTQQEDSAVYLCASSLSGGPGVDGYTFGSGTRLTVV.

This clone came up once. The rearrangement uses TRBV6-6 and TRBJ2-1; 8 nucleotides align to TRBD2. CDR1 is MNHNY, CDR2 SVGAGI, per germline (reference sequence). Losses at the gene ends were 2 bases for V and 10 bases for J; bases not matched to a gene: 4. CDR3 length: 13 residues. The CDR3 loop reads CASSYGSGGEQFF. DNA for the CDR3: TGTGCCAGCAGTTACGGGTCGGGGGGGGAGCAGTTCTTC.

The chain is built from TRBV6-4 and TRBJ2-3, with TRBD1 matching over 11 bases. CDR1 MRHNA and CDR2 SNTAGT come from the germline V gene. The length of the CDR3 is 15 residues. Unmatched junction bases numbered 0, after V lost 3 bases and J lost 1 base. The CDR3 nucleotides are TGTGCCAGCAGTGAGGGACAGGGGGGCACAGATACGCAGTATTTT. Its translation: CASSEGQGGTDTQYF.

This sequence joins TRBV19 and TRBJ2-2; the D is unclear. The CDR3 contains 13 residues. V dropped 6 bases and J dropped 7 bases, with 12 bases sitting between them. CDR1 and CDR2 (germline): LNHDA, SQIVND (reference sequence). As DNA, the CDR3 is TGTGCCAGTAGCCCCCTGCGGATCGGGGAGCTGTTTTTT. It encodes CASSPLRIGELFF.

The V gene is TRBV7-9, the J gene TRBJ2-1; 10 bases line up with TRBD2. V was clipped by 5 bases and J by 7 bases; unmatched bases: 11. The CDR3 loop spans 16 amino acids. Germline lookup yields CDR1 SEHNR and CDR2 FQNEAQ (reference sequence). The CDR3 loop is CASSPSLAGVGNEQFF. In DNA, the CDR3 is TGTGCCAGCAGCCCTAGCCTAGCGGGAGTAGGAAATGAGCAGTTCTTC.

The chain employs TRBV11-3 and TRBJ2-5; D unclear. This CDR3 is 14 amino acids long. Germline lookup yields CDR1 SGHNT and CDR2 YENEEA. V was pared by 5 bases and J by 1 base, with 11 bases between. The CDR3 here is CASSRQVIQETQYF. The CDR3 DNA reads TGTGCCAGCAGCCGCCAGGTGATCCAAGAGACCCAGTACTTC. Supplemented by reference TRBV11-3 and TRBJ2-5, the full variable domain reads EAGVVQSPRYKIIEKKQPVAFWCNPISGHNTLYWYLQNLGQGPELLIRYENEEAVDDSQLPKDRFSAERLKGVDSTLKIQPAELGDSAVYLCASSRQVIQETQYFGPGTRLLVL.

The chain employs TRBV6-5 and TRBJ2-5; 9 bases are shared with TRBD2. The CDR3 contains 16 residues. CDR1 is MNHEY and CDR2 is SVGAGI in the germline V gene. Germline trimming cut 0 bases from V and 5 bases from J; bases unmatched to any gene: 7. The CDR3 DNA reads as TGTGCCAGCAGTTACTCAGTAGCGGGAGAAGGGGAGACCCAGTACTTC. Encoded protein: CASSYSVAGEGETQYF.

This sequence joins TRBV10-2 and TRBJ1-2, with TRBD1 matching over 9 bases. Losses at the gene ends were 6 bases for V and 8 bases for J; bases not matched to a gene: 7. CDR3 length: 13 amino acids. Germline CDR1 and CDR2: WSHSY and SAAADI. Written as DNA, the CDR3 is TGCGCCAGCAGACTACAGGGGGCGGACGGCTACACCTTC. Amino acids: CASRLQGADGYTF.

V is TRBV28 and J is TRBJ2-7; unclear D gene. Germline V gene lookup returns CDR1 MDHEN and CDR2 SYDVKM. This CDR3 has 9 amino acids. V was shortened by 8 bases and J by 5 bases, with 4 bases between the two germline ends. CDR3 DNA sequence: TGTGCCAGCGGCCACGAGCAGTACTTC. Translated: CASGHEQYF.

The J gene is TRBJ2-3, the V gene TRBV5-1, with TRBD2 matching over 10 bases. Germline-derived CDR1 and CDR2 are SGHRS and YFSETQ. CDR3 size: 17 residues. Trimming cost V 2 bases and J 0 bases; bases outside gene matches: 6. CDR3 DNA: TGCGCCAGCAGCTTATCACAAGCGGGAGGGAGCACAGATACGCAGTATTTT. This translates into CASSLSQAGGSTDTQYF. Using reference TRBV5-1 and TRBJ2-3 for the parts outside the CDR3, the full variable domain is KAGVTQTPRYLIKTRGQQVTLSCSPISGHRSVSWYQQTPGQGLQFLFEYFSETQRNKGNFPGRFSGRQFSNSRSEMNVSTLELGDSALYLCASSLSQAGGSTDTQYFGPGTRLTVL.

This rearrangement joins TRBV5-1 to TRBJ2-7; 7 bases are shared with TRBD1. Germline assignment: CDR1 SGHRS and CDR2 YFSETQ. This CDR3 spans 16 amino acids. V gave up 4 bases and J gave up 1 base; unmatched junction bases: 11. The CDR3 here is CASSLPAGTASYEQYF. CDR3 DNA sequence: TGCGCCAGCAGCCTACCCGCCGGGACAGCATCCTACGAGCAGTACTTC. Full variable domain (rest looked up from reference TRBV5-1 and TRBJ2-7): KAGVTQTPRYLIKTRGQQVTLSCSPISGHRSVSWYQQTPGQGLQFLFEYFSETQRNKGNFPGRFSGRQFSNSRSEMNVSTLELGDSALYLCASSLPAGTASYEQYFGPGTRLTVT.

The J gene is TRBJ2-5, the V gene TRBV10-1; 11 bases are a match to TRBD1. V lost 6 bases and J lost 3; bases outside the gene matches: 3. Per germline, CDR1 WNHNN and CDR2 SYGVQD (reference sequence). The CDR3 runs 14 residues. CDR3 sequence: CASSGDRGKETQYF. The CDR3 nucleotides are TGCGCCAGCAGCGGGGACAGGGGGAAAGAGACCCAGTACTTC.

This chain links TRBV2 with TRBJ2-3; TRBD2 matches at 9 bases. After removal of 7 bases from V and 5 bases from J, the junction contained 7 bases not matched to a gene. CDR1 SNHLY and CDR2 FYNNEI come from the germline V gene. The CDR3 consists of 14 residues. CDR3 DNA: TGTGCCAGCACCGAGCGGGAGGCGAAAGATACGCAGTATTTT. Translation: CASTEREAKDTQYF.

In its sample, this clone was seen once. The V call is TRBV29-1, the J call TRBJ2-3; 7 nucleotides line up with TRBD2. Germline CDR1 reads SQVTM; CDR2 reads ANQGSEA. The CDR3 consists of 14 residues. Germline trimming cut 8 bases from V and 2 bases from J; bases unmatched to any gene: 10. The CDR3 DNA reads as TGCAGCACCCAGAGCGGGAACCCCACAGATACGCAGTATTTT. Translating it yields CSTQSGNPTDTQYF.

The J gene is TRBJ2-7, the V gene TRBV9; 7 bases are shared with TRBD2. CDR1 and CDR2 from the germline V gene are SGDLS and YYNGEE. Germline trimming cut 0 bases from V and 2 bases from J; bases unmatched to any gene: 11. This CDR3 has 17 amino acids. This chain's CDR3 is CASSVVNSGRSPYEQYF. CDR3 bases: TGTGCCAGCAGCGTAGTAAATAGCGGGCGTTCCCCCTACGAGCAGTACTTC.

The rearrangement joins TRBV10-2 to TRBJ1-3; TRBD1 matches at 7 bases. The CDR3 runs 16 residues. Losses at the gene ends were 5 bases for V and 4 bases for J; bases not matched to a gene: 11. Germline CDR1 and CDR2: WSHSY and SAAADI. The CDR3 region is CASSSPSGGSGNTIYF. CDR3 nucleotides: TGCGCCAGCAGTTCCCCTTCAGGGGGGTCCGGAAACACCATATATTTT.

The V and J genes are TRBV6-5 and TRBJ1-5; 7 bases align to TRBD1. The CDR3 runs 15 residues. Germline CDR1 MNHEY, CDR2 SVGAGI. V was pared by 8 bases and J by 6 bases, with 13 bases of the junction left unmatched. The CDR3 DNA is TGTGCCAGCGGTCCTGGGGGCAGGGGGAGTCAGCCCCAGCATTTT. It is translated as CASGPGGRGSQPQHF.

V and J are TRBV14 and TRBJ2-7; D is ambiguous. The CDR3 consists of 12 residues. CDR1 is SGHDN and CDR2 is FVKESK in the germline V gene. Trimming stripped 4 bases from V and 6 bases from J, with 10 bases between. CDR3 loop: CASSPTAAEQYF. In DNA, the CDR3 is TGTGCCAGCAGCCCGACGGCGGCCGAGCAGTACTTC.

CDR3 amino acids: CASSLAGNSENIQYF. The CDR3 DNA sequence: TGTGCCAGCAGCTTGGCAGGAAATAGTGAGAACATTCAGTACTTC. The rearrangement links TRBV7-3 to TRBJ2-4; D is unresolved. In germline, CDR1 is SGHTA, CDR2 FQGTGA. The length of the CDR3 is 15 residues. Trimming took 3 bases from V and 7 from J, leaving 16 bases between them.

The J gene is TRBJ2-5, the V gene TRBV20-1; no clear D. This CDR3 is built from 10 residues. V gave up 8 bases and J gave up 5 bases, with 9 bases separating them. The germline CDR1 and CDR2 sequences are DFQATT and SNEGSKA (reference sequence). As DNA, the CDR3 is TGCAGTTCTCACGGGGAGACCCAGTACTTC. As protein: CSSHGETQYF.

J is TRBJ2-7 and V is TRBV29-1, with 7 nucleotides matching TRBD2. This CDR3 comprises 16 residues. Germline lookup yields CDR1 SQVTM and CDR2 ANQGSEA. V lost 2 bases to trimming and J lost 6 bases; unmatched junction nucleotides: 16. In nucleotides, the CDR3 is TGCAGCGTTGAATTAGGGCGGGAGTCAAGGTTGGGCGAGCAGTACTTC. The encoded protein is CSVELGRESRLGEQYF.

This clone turned up a few times. The J gene is TRBJ2-5, the V gene TRBV7-9; 12 bases line up with TRBD2. Trimming at V came to 5 bases and at J to 5 bases, leaving 9 bases not matched to a gene. From germline, CDR1 is SEHNR and CDR2 FQNEAQ (reference sequence). This CDR3 contains 16 residues. DNA of the CDR3: TGTGCCAGCAGCCCTACGACTAGCGGGAGTGGGGAGACCCAGTACTTC. Translation: CASSPTTSGSGETQYF. Full variable domain (remainder filled in from reference TRBV7-9 and TRBJ2-5): DTGVSQNPRHKITKRGQNVTFRCDPISEHNRLYWYRQTLGQGPEFLTYFQNEAQLEKSRLLSDRFSAERPKGSFSTLEIQRTEQGDSAMYLCASSPTTSGSGETQYFGPGTRLLVL.

This chain joins TRBV28 and TRBJ1-2; D remains ambiguous. CDR1 is MDHEN and CDR2 is SYDVKM in the germline V gene. The CDR3 extends over 13 amino acids. The V end was cut by 5 bases, the J end by 0 bases, with 7 bases between. CDR3 sequence reads: CASSPAANYGYTF. CDR3 in DNA: TGTGCCAGCAGTCCGGCGGCTAACTATGGCTACACCTTC.

The chain links TRBV2 to TRBJ2-3; TRBD1 agrees at 10 bases. V was pared by 9 bases and J by 5 bases, with 2 bases of the junction left unmatched. Germline assignment: CDR1 SNHLY and CDR2 FYNNEI. This CDR3 has 12 amino acids. CDR3 bases: TGTGCCAGACGGACAGGGGGAGATACGCAGTATTTT. Encoded protein: CARRTGGDTQYF. The entire variable domain, with the rest obtained from reference TRBV2 and TRBJ2-3, is as follows: EPEVTQTPSHQVTQMGQEVILRCVPISNHLYFYWYRQILGQKVEFLVSFYNNEISEKSEIFDDQFSVERPDGSNFTLKIRSTKLEDSAMYFCARRTGGDTQYFGPGTRLTVL.